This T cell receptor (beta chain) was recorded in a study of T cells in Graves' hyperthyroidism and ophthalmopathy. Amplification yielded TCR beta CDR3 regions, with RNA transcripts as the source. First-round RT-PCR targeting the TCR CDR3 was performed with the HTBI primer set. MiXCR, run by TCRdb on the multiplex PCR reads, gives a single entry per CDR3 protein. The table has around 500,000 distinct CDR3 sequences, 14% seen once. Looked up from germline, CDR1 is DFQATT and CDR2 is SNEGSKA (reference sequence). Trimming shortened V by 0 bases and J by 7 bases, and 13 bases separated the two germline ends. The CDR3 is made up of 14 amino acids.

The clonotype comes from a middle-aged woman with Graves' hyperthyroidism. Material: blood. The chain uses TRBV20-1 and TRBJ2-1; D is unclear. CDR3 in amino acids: CSARDLKFPNEQFF. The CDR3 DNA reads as TGCAGTGCTAGAGATCTTAAGTTTCCGAATGAGCAGTTCTTC.